Detailed here is one T cell receptor (beta chain). The trim removed 4 bases at V and 9 bases at J, leaving 26 bases unmatched. The CDR3 totals 21 residues. Germline V gene lookup returns CDR1 MNHEY and CDR2 SVGEGT. Original handling: Researchers report that nucleated cell counts were estimated from reference gene primer amplification. Sequencing used immunoSEQ multiplex PCR; TCRdb keeps in-frame clones, though not all of them. The DNA gave D and trimming, while V, J and clone size come from that table. The data hold roughly 90,000 clones, with roughly nine tenths observed a single time. These data originate in a study of blood T cell repertoires in COVID-19. Study in general: Whether acute or convalescent, the COVID-19 samples came from the United States, Italy and Spain. T cells, B-cell-depleted T cells, or PBMCs supplied cDNA or gDNA.

The V gene is TRBV6-2 or TRBV6-3, the J gene TRBJ2-5, with TRBD2 matching 13 bases. This TCR came from an elderly woman with active COVID-19. Sequencing input: peripheral blood. The DNA of the CDR3 is TGTGCCAGCAGTTTCCAAAAACAAAGGGGGACTAGCGGGATCGGCTTCGGGGCCCAGTACTTC. It specifies CASSFQKQRGTSGIGFGAQYF.